A single sample gave rise to the 32 T cell receptor beta chains below, sequenced in a study of blood T cell repertoires in COVID-19 (dated by TCRdb to between 2020 and 2021). The method was the immunoSEQ multiplex PCR assay. The table was pulled from immuneACCESS by TCRdb, which kept in-frame rearrangements only. Such tables lose some clones; where checked, under half of the loss comes from unresolved V genes, and the rest has no known cause. In all, the sample holds 150,000 to 180,000 clones, and more than 80% of those were seen once. The ten largest clones add up to 0.45% to 0.65% of the sample. Sequenced sample: peripheral blood. The receptors were sampled from a man over 45 with acute or convalescent COVID-19.

The chain recombines TRBV4-2 with TRBJ1-5; tentative D call: TRBD1 (5 bases). V lost 0 bases and J lost 4, with 10 bases in between. The germline V gene has CDR1 LGHNA and CDR2 YNFKEQ. The CDR3 extends over 15 amino acids. The chain's CDR3 is CASSQDRTRNQPQHF. The CDR3, as DNA: TGTGCCAGCAGCCAAGATCGGACAAGAAATCAGCCCCAGCATTTT.

This chain uses TRBV4-1 with TRBJ2-5, with no clear D. Germline CDR1 MGHRA, CDR2 YSYEKL. The CDR3 consists of 13 residues. The germline V and J ends were trimmed by 1 base and 5 bases, with 8 bases remaining between them. CDR3 nucleotides: TGCGCCAGCAGCCAAGGTATATCCGAGACCCAGTACTTC. Its protein product is CASSQGISETQYF.

V gene TRBV7-8 combines with J gene TRBJ2-2, with D possibly being TRBD2 (6 bases). There are 14 residues in the CDR3. Trimming stripped 0 bases from V and 5 bases from J, with 7 bases between. The germline CDR1 and CDR2 sequences are SGHVS and FQNEAQ. The CDR3 region has the DNA TGTGCCAGCAGCTTAGCGCGGGGTACCGGGGAGCTGTTTTTT. Protein: CASSLARGTGELFF.

The V call is TRBV5-1, the J call TRBJ2-5, with 7 bases identical to TRBD2. In germline, CDR1 is SGHRS, CDR2 YFSETQ. There are 17 residues in the CDR3. V lost 0 bases, J lost 2 bases, and 10 bases stayed unmatched. In DNA form, the CDR3 reads TGCGCCAGCAGCTTGGCCCGGACTAGAACTGCTCAAGAGACCCAGTACTTC. Translating gives CASSLARTRTAQETQYF.

V and J are TRBV27 and TRBJ2-7; 8 bases map to TRBD2. The V and J ends lost 7 bases and 1 base, in that order; junction bases with no gene match: 9. The CDR3 is made up of 15 amino acids. Germline V CDR1 and CDR2: MNHEY, SMNVEV (reference sequence). This CDR3 reads CASTHGAGGSYEQYF. DNA for the CDR3: TGTGCCAGCACCCATGGGGCGGGAGGATCCTACGAGCAGTACTTC.

The V and J genes are TRBV2 and TRBJ1-1; no clear D. Per germline, CDR1 SNHLY and CDR2 FYNNEI. This CDR3 spans 12 amino acids. V was trimmed by 3 bases and J by 4 bases, leaving 6 bases between them. CDR3 DNA: TGTGCCAGCAGTGAGCCACTCACTGAAGCTTTCTTT. Protein: CASSEPLTEAFF. The full variable domain, rest sourced from reference TRBV2 and TRBJ1-1, is EPEVTQTPSHQVTQMGQEVILRCVPISNHLYFYWYRQILGQKVEFLVSFYNNEISEKSEIFDDQFSVERPDGSNFTLKIRSTKLEDSAMYFCASSEPLTEAFFGQGTRLTVV.

The rearrangement joins TRBV27 to TRBJ1-5; possible D gene TRBD1, 5 bases. Per germline, CDR1 MNHEY and CDR2 SMNVEV (reference sequence). This CDR3 has 15 residues. Trimming left V 6 bases short and J 3 bases short, with 15 bases between. CDR3 sequence reads: CASREQGYNNQPQHF. CDR3 DNA: TGTGCCAGCAGAGAGCAGGGATATAACAATCAGCCCCAGCATTTT.

The chain joins TRBV5-6 to TRBJ1-5, with D unresolved. The germline V gene has CDR1 SGHDT and CDR2 YYEEEE. V gave up 0 bases and J gave up 2 bases, with 9 bases separating them. CDR3 length: 15 amino acids. DNA of the CDR3: TGTGCCAGCAGCTTGGCAGGTAATGGCAATCAGCCCCAGCATTTT. It encodes CASSLAGNGNQPQHF.

The chain has TRBV28 and TRBJ1-2, with a tentative D call TRBD1 (5 bases). The CDR3 covers 15 residues. V was trimmed by 4 bases and J by 4 bases, leaving 16 bases between them. Germline V lookup: CDR1 MDHEN, CDR2 SYDVKM. The CDR3 region is CASSSPDSNLYGYTF. CDR3 DNA: TGTGCCAGCAGTTCACCTGACAGCAACCTCTATGGCTACACCTTC.

This clone was counted a single time. The gene calls are TRBV28 and TRBJ2-7; 7 nucleotides align to TRBD1. The CDR3 has 14 amino acids. V lost 6 bases, J lost 2 bases, and 7 bases stayed unmatched. From germline, CDR1 is MDHEN and CDR2 SYDVKM. This chain's CDR3 is CASSIGTETYEQYV. CDR3 coding DNA: TGTGCCAGCAGCATAGGGACAGAGACCTACGAGCAGTACGTC.

The chain uses TRBV5-6 and TRBJ1-1; a possible D gene is TRBD1 (6 bases). This CDR3 contains 14 residues. V lost 5 bases to trimming and J lost 5 bases, with 16 bases between them. Per germline, CDR1 SGHDT and CDR2 YYEEEE. CDR3 sequence (DNA): TGTGCCAGCAGGTTTCGGGGGGCTTTTACTGAAGCTTTCTTT. It specifies CASRFRGAFTEAFF. Based on the CDR3 plus reference TRBV5-6 and TRBJ1-1, the full variable domain is DAGVTQSPTHLIKTRGQQVTLRCSPKSGHDTVSWYQQALGQGPQFIFQYYEEEERQRGNFPDRFSGHQFPNYSSELNVNALLLGDSALYLCASRFRGAFTEAFFGQGTRLTVV.

The gene calls are TRBV10-2 and TRBJ1-1; D not resolved. The CDR3 length is 12 residues. Trimming pared 2 bases from V and 9 bases from J, leaving 10 bases between. Germline V gene data show CDR1 as WSHSY and CDR2 as SAAADI. Here the CDR3 DNA reads TGCGCCAGCAGTGAGGACGGAGCAAAAGCTTTCTTT. It is translated as CASSEDGAKAFF.

The CDR3 loop is CASSLSVGPGNIQYF. The DNA for the CDR3 is TGTGCCAGCAGCTTAAGCGTGGGGCCTGGAAACATTCAGTACTTC. The chain uses TRBV11-2 and TRBJ2-4; possibly TRBD1 for D (5 bases). Germline V gene sequence: CDR1 SGHAT, CDR2 FQNNGV. The CDR3 is 15 amino acids. V lost 2 bases and J lost 6, with 14 bases in between.

The chain links TRBV7-2 to TRBJ2-5, with 7 bases matching TRBD2. V dropped 3 bases and J dropped 1; count of bases not matched to a gene: 5. CDR3 length: 15 amino acids. The germline V gene encodes CDR1 SGHTA and CDR2 FQGNSA. CDR3 sequence: CASSFSRGSQETQYF. The CDR3 DNA reads TGTGCCAGCAGCTTCTCGCGGGGGAGCCAAGAGACCCAGTACTTC.

J is TRBJ1-3 and V is TRBV9; 7 bases agree with TRBD1. The CDR3 sequence is 16 residues long. The V and J ends lost 0 bases and 0 bases, in that order; junction bases with no gene match: 3. Germline assignment: CDR1 SGDLS and CDR2 YYNGEE. The chain's CDR3 is CASSVGGTVSGNTIYF. For the CDR3, the DNA is TGTGCCAGCAGCGTAGGCGGGACAGTCTCTGGAAACACCATATATTTT.

The chain combines TRBV12-5 with TRBJ2-1; 11 bases line up with TRBD2. CDR1 and CDR2 (germline): LGHNT, FRNRAP. This CDR3 has 15 residues. Trimming at V came to 6 bases and at J to 5 bases, leaving 6 bases not matched to a gene. CDR3 DNA sequence: TGTGCTAGTGGAATAGCGGGGGGGCCGGACAATGAGCAGTTCTTC. Its translation is CASGIAGGPDNEQFF.

The rearrangement joins TRBV7-2 to TRBJ2-7, with 8 bases aligning to TRBD2. V trimming: 4 bases; J trimming: 3 bases; junction bases outside the gene matches: 8. Germline V gene lookup returns CDR1 SGHTA and CDR2 FQGNSA. The CDR3 runs to 15 residues. CDR3 in DNA: TGTGCCAGCAGCTCCTCGTGGAGCGGGGGCTACGAGCAGTACTTC. Encoded protein: CASSSSWSGGYEQYF. The complete variable domain, with remaining parts taken from reference TRBV7-2 and TRBJ2-7, reads GAGVSQSPSNKVTEKGKDVELRCDPISGHTALYWYRQSLGQGLEFLIYFQGNSAPDKSGLPSDRFSAERTGGSVSTLTIQRTQQEDSAVYLCASSSSWSGGYEQYFGPGTRLTVT.

In the case of this clone: The junction does not match germline at one end; this may be a read error. This chain links TRBV28 with TRBJ1-4; 8 bases map to TRBD1. CDR1 MDHEN and CDR2 SYDVKM come from the germline V gene. The CDR3 has 13 amino acids. The CDR3 DNA reads TGTGCCAGCAGTATGGATGAAGGACAGGGCCCCGTTTTT. This sequence encodes CASSMDEGQGPVF.

This sequence joins TRBV28 and TRBJ1-5, with D possibly being TRBD1 (6 bases). The length of the CDR3 is 16 residues. Germline CDR1 reads MDHEN; CDR2 reads SYDVKM. V gave up 3 bases and J gave up 1 base, with 13 bases separating them. The CDR3 spells CASSFRDTRSNQPQHF. The CDR3 nucleotides are TGTGCCAGCAGTTTTAGGGACACCAGAAGCAATCAGCCCCAGCATTTT. The full variable domain, rest sourced from reference TRBV28 and TRBJ1-5, is DVKVTQSSRYLVKRTGEKVFLECVQDMDHENMFWYRQDPGLGLRLIYFSYDVKMKEKGDIPEGYSVSREKKERFSLILESASTNQTSMYLCASSFRDTRSNQPQHFGDGTRLSIL.

Only a few counts were recorded for this clone. The chain links TRBV6-2 or TRBV6-3 to TRBJ1-6, with D possibly being TRBD1 (6 bases). V lost 0 bases, J lost 13 bases, and 16 bases lay in between. The CDR3 has 15 amino acids. Germline V gives CDR1 MNHEY, CDR2 SVGEGT. In DNA form, the CDR3 reads TGTGCCAGCAGTTACTCGGTCGGACAGTTGAATCCCCTCCACTTT. As protein: CASSYSVGQLNPLHF.

This chain links TRBV2 with TRBJ2-5; a possible D gene is TRBD1 (5 bases). The CDR3 has 12 amino acids. CDR1 SNHLY and CDR2 FYNNEI come from the germline V gene. With 7 bases removed from V and 0 bases from J, the gap between germline ends came to 6 bases. The CDR3 loop reads CASKTDQETQYF. In DNA, the CDR3 is TGTGCCAGCAAGACAGACCAAGAGACCCAGTACTTC.

This clone was counted a single time. This chain connects TRBV10-3 to TRBJ2-1; 9 bases agree with TRBD2. The CDR3 consists of 15 residues. The germline CDR1 and CDR2 sequences are ENHRY and SYGVKD. J was trimmed by 6 bases and V by 4 bases; bases with no gene match: 7. The CDR3 is CAISGSSGTVNEQFF. The CDR3 DNA is TGTGCCATCAGTGGGTCTAGCGGGACAGTCAATGAGCAGTTCTTC.

This clone was counted once. This chain joins TRBV19 and TRBJ2-5; 8 bases are shared with TRBD1. The CDR3 length is 13 residues. Trimming cost V 6 bases and J 5 bases; bases outside gene matches: 5. CDR1 LNHDA and CDR2 SQIVND come from the germline V gene (reference sequence). The CDR3 DNA reads as TGTGCCAGTAGCGACAGGGGCCCTGAGACCCAGTACTTC. It codes for CASSDRGPETQYF.

On this clone: One end of the junction fails to match germline, which may point to a read error. The chain employs TRBV7-7 and TRBJ2-5; TRBD1 aligns across 8 bases. Germline V lookup: CDR1 SSHAT, CDR2 FNYEAQ (reference sequence). The CDR3 runs to 15 residues. The CDR3 DNA reads TGTGCTAGCAGCTTAGGGGGACAGGCCCAAGAGACCCAGTACTTC. Amino acid sequence: CASSLGGQAQETQYF.

V gene TRBV29-1 combines with J gene TRBJ2-7; D gene uncertain. Germline V lookup: CDR1 SQVTM, CDR2 ANQGSEA. CDR3 length: 13 amino acids. The ends were cut back, 6 bases at V and 3 bases at J, with 15 bases in the middle. Here the CDR3 reads CSVGRGSSYEQYF. The CDR3 DNA reads as TGCAGCGTAGGCCGAGGCAGCAGCTACGAGCAGTACTTC.

The rearrangement links TRBV9 to TRBJ1-5; tentatively, D is TRBD1 (6 bases). The CDR3 spans 13 residues. The V end lost 2 bases, the J end lost 9 bases, and 12 bases lay between the germline ends. Germline V gene sequence: CDR1 SGDLS, CDR2 YYNGEE. DNA for the CDR3: TGTGCCAGCAGCGTGCAGGGGTCGGGGCCCCAGCATTTT. Its translation: CASSVQGSGPQHF.

This rearrangement joins TRBV11-1 to TRBJ1-1, with no clear D. V lost 4 bases to trimming and J lost 5 bases, with 14 bases between them. CDR3 length: 14 residues. CDR1 and CDR2 (germline): SGHAT, FQDESV (reference sequence). CDR3 sequence reads: CASSYKVGVTEAFF. DNA for the CDR3: TGTGCCAGCAGCTACAAAGTCGGGGTAACTGAAGCTTTCTTT.

This clone is a singleton in its sample. The chain is built from TRBV27 and TRBJ2-3; perhaps TRBD2 as D (5 bases). Looked up from germline, CDR1 is MNHEY and CDR2 is SMNVEV (reference sequence). The V end lost 4 bases, the J end lost 5 bases, and 13 bases lay between the germline ends. The CDR3 is 14 amino acids. The CDR3 loop is CASSWTRAIDTQYF. In DNA form, the CDR3 reads TGTGCCAGCAGTTGGACGAGGGCAATAGATACGCAGTATTTT.

The gene calls are TRBV12-3 or TRBV12-4 and TRBJ2-2, with D perhaps TRBD2 (5 bases). The CDR3 extends over 13 amino acids. Between the trimmed V and J ends, which lost 3 bases and 4 bases, there was a span of 6 bases. Here the CDR3 DNA reads TGTGCCAGCAGTTTGCGGGTCACCGGGGAGCTGTTTTTT. It is translated as CASSLRVTGELFF.

This clone was observed a single time. The V and J genes are TRBV30 and TRBJ1-6, with D perhaps TRBD1 (6 bases). Between the trimmed V and J ends, which lost 7 bases and 10 bases, there was a span of 17 bases. CDR1 and CDR2 (germline): GTSNPN, SVGIG (reference sequence). The CDR3 contains 13 residues. CDR3 nucleotide sequence: TGTGCCTCCAGGGACACCCTGGGGTCACCCCTCCACTTT. This translates into CASRDTLGSPLHF.

V and J are TRBV6-5 and TRBJ1-5; D may be TRBD1 (5 bases). Trimming removed 5 bases at V and 2 bases at J, with 13 bases between. CDR3 length equals 15 residues. CDR1 MNHEY and CDR2 SVGAGI come from the germline V gene. Here the CDR3 reads CASSSGTWGNQPQHF. Here the CDR3 DNA reads TGTGCCAGCAGTAGCGGGACGTGGGGCAATCAGCCCCAGCATTTT.

This clone was seen a single time. The chain carries TRBV6-2 or TRBV6-3 and TRBJ2-1; D perhaps matches TRBD1 (6 bases). The germline CDR1 and CDR2 sequences are MNHEY and SVGEGT. Between the trimmed V and J ends, which lost 0 bases and 4 bases, there was a span of 7 bases. This CDR3 is built from 14 residues. The CDR3 DNA follows: TGTGCCAGCAGTTACTCAACAGGGTACAATGAGCAGTTCTTC. As protein: CASSYSTGYNEQFF.